This T cell receptor (beta chain) was sequenced in a study of cytomegalovirus exposure and HLA in healthy donors. PCR involved 60 Vbeta and 13 Jbeta primers. Profiling relied on immunoSEQ multiplex PCR, and the TCRdb table lists in-frame clones only, not all of them. Altogether over 65,000 clones are present, around 75% being singletons, with the ten largest covering about 8%. There are 13 residues in the CDR3. Germline assignment: CDR1 MGHRA and CDR2 YSYEKL. V shed 1 base and J shed 7 bases, with 11 bases lying between them. The source of this sequence is a man in his 60s in good health and CMV-seropositive. The chain recombines TRBV4-1 with TRBJ2-7; maybe TRBD2 (6 bases). Sequencing input: PBMCs. In DNA, the CDR3 is TGCGCCAGCAGCCAAGTGGGCGCGGGGGAGCAGTACTTC. This sequence encodes CASSQVGAGEQYF.